A single sample is the source of the 5 T cell receptor beta chains below, sequenced in a study of beta chain features in type 1 diabetes. Sequenced material consisted of expressed TCRB transcripts (all of the isolated RNA was reverse transcribed). Sequencing used immunoSEQ multiplex PCR; TCRdb keeps in-frame clones, though not all of them. The table includes roughly 350,000 clones, approximately 9.9% detected once. Sequencing used naive CD4+ T cells from blood. These receptors were taken from a woman in her thirties in good health.

This clone was found a few times. V usage is TRBV7-9 and J usage is TRBJ1-2; D is unresolved. The germline V gene encodes CDR1 SEHNR and CDR2 FQNEAQ (reference sequence). This CDR3 is 12 amino acids long. Between the trimmed V and J ends, which lost 3 bases and 0 bases, there was a span of 2 bases. DNA of the CDR3: TGTGCCAGCAGCTTCTCTAACTATGGCTACACCTTC. Amino acid sequence: CASSFSNYGYTF.

The V call is TRBV9, the J call TRBJ2-1, with D perhaps matching TRBD1 (6 bases). The CDR3 contains 16 residues. Germline CDR1 reads SGDLS; CDR2 reads YYNGEE. V shed 3 bases and J shed 8 bases, with 21 bases lying between them. The CDR3 region is CASSARGGDVGDEQFF. The CDR3 nucleotides read TGTGCCAGCAGCGCCAGAGGGGGAGATGTGGGTGATGAGCAGTTCTTC.

This clone was detected a few times. The chain recombines TRBV4-1 with TRBJ2-1, with D hard to call. Germline-derived CDR1 and CDR2 are MGHRA and YSYEKL. Deletions cut 0 bases from V and 2 bases from J, with 14 bases between. This CDR3 contains 17 residues. The CDR3 loop is CASSQESLQEAYNEQFF. CDR3 bases: TGCGCCAGCAGCCAAGAATCGCTTCAGGAAGCCTACAATGAGCAGTTCTTC.

This clone was seen more than once but under ten times. This chain uses TRBV15 with TRBJ1-2, with D unresolved. V lost 0 bases and J 8 bases, leaving 13 bases between the germline ends. There are 14 residues in the CDR3. Germline CDR1 reads LNHNV; CDR2 reads YYDKDF (reference sequence). CDR3 DNA: TGTGCCACCAGCAGAGATAATACACCAGGAGGCTACACCTTC. Amino acid sequence: CATSRDNTPGGYTF.

V usage is TRBV7-2 and J usage is TRBJ2-1; 15 positions agree with TRBD2. V lost 3 bases, J lost 12 bases, and 6 bases stayed unmatched. CDR1 and CDR2 (germline): SGHTA, FQGNSA. The CDR3 runs 15 residues. In DNA form, the CDR3 reads TGTGCCAGCAGCTTGGGACTAGCGGGGGGTCTGATGCAGTTCTTC. Protein sequence: CASSLGLAGGLMQFF. Full variable domain (missing parts from reference TRBV7-2 and TRBJ2-1): GAGVSQSPSNKVTEKGKDVELRCDPISGHTALYWYRQSLGQGLEFLIYFQGNSAPDKSGLPSDRFSAERTGGSVSTLTIQRTQQEDSAVYLCASSLGLAGGLMQFFGPGTRLTVL.